Listed here are 26 T cell receptor beta chains from one sample, sequenced in a study of Ad26.COV2.S vaccination and SARS-CoV-2 variants. Noted treatment: roughly 18 received Ad26.COV2.S at low or high dose, single or two shots; about 5 received placebo; per-sample allocation not given. Collection of the samples took place on day 63 after the first injection of vaccine or placebo. The method was immunoSEQ multiplex PCR; TCRdb's version includes in-frame clones alone and lacks a portion of them. Of roughly 350,000 clones listed, 86% are singletons. This specimen was peripheral blood, taken in a trial of Ad26.COV2.S vaccine versus placebo. The receptor source for this set is a person between 18 and 65 years old who received the Ad26.COV2.S COVID-19 vaccine or a placebo.

The V and J genes are TRBV4-2 and TRBJ2-1, with TRBD2 matching over 13 bases. The CDR3 is 16 residues long. V lost 1 base to trimming and J lost 9 bases; unmatched junction nucleotides: 6. CDR1 and CDR2 from the germline V gene are LGHNA and YNFKEQ. CDR3 bases: TGTGCCAGCAGCCAAGGAACTAGCGGGGGGGCGGTTGAGCAGTTCTTC. It encodes CASSQGTSGGAVEQFF.

Here the CDR3 DNA reads TGTGCCAGCGGGGCGGGGGTTACTGAAGCTTTCTTT. Translated, it gives CASGAGVTEAFF. The gene calls are TRBV5-5 and TRBJ1-1; perhaps TRBD1 as D (5 bases). V was pared by 7 bases and J by 5 bases, with 12 bases between. This CDR3 comprises 12 residues. Looked up from germline, CDR1 is SGHKS and CDR2 is YYEKEE (reference sequence).

This sequence joins TRBV5-5 and TRBJ2-7, with TRBD2 matching 7 bases. The CDR3 contains 15 residues. CDR1 and CDR2 from the germline V gene are SGHKS and YYEKEE (reference sequence). With 2 bases clipped from V and 6 bases from J, the junction kept 11 bases outside the gene matches. DNA for the CDR3: TGTGCCAGCAGCTTCCCTACTAGCGCAACGGGCGAGCAGTACTTC. It is translated as CASSFPTSATGEQYF. Full variable domain (outside the CDR3, taken from reference TRBV5-5 and TRBJ2-7): DAGVTQSPTHLIKTRGQQVTLRCSPISGHKSVSWYQQVLGQGPQFIFQYYEKEERGRGNFPDRFSARQFPNYSSELNVNALLLGDSALYLCASSFPTSATGEQYFGPGTRLTVT.

This chain uses TRBV19 with TRBJ1-6; D not certain. In germline, CDR1 is LNHDA, CDR2 SQIVND (reference sequence). V was clipped by 0 bases and J by 8 bases, with 20 bases between them. The CDR3 spans 18 residues. The CDR3: CASSIDRRKAGYDSPLHF. The DNA of the CDR3 is TGTGCCAGTAGTATAGATCGAAGGAAGGCGGGATATGATTCACCCCTCCACTTT. The entire variable domain, with the rest obtained from reference TRBV19 and TRBJ1-6, is as follows: DGGITQSPKYLFRKEGQNVTLSCEQNLNHDAMYWYRQDPGQGLRLIYYSQIVNDFQKGDIAEGYSVSREKKESFPLTVTSAQKNPTAFYLCASSIDRRKAGYDSPLHFGNGTRLTVT.

This clone has more than one count but fewer than ten. This chain uses TRBV27 with TRBJ2-2; TRBD1 is a possible D gene (6 bases). CDR3 size: 16 residues. V was trimmed by 6 bases and J by 3 bases, leaving 17 bases between them. CDR1 and CDR2 from the germline V gene are MNHEY and SMNVEV (reference sequence). CDR3 sequence (DNA): TGTGCCAGCAGGAGAGGCAGGGGAGCGGACACCGGGGAGCTGTTTTTT. Protein: CASRRGRGADTGELFF.

The chain links TRBV6-5 to TRBJ1-1; 9 nucleotides agree with TRBD1. The CDR3 is 13 residues long. J was trimmed by 8 bases and V by 6 bases; bases with no gene match: 7. CDR1 and CDR2 from the germline V gene are MNHEY and SVGAGI. The CDR3 spells CASRGQGLTEAFF. The CDR3 bases are TGTGCCAGCAGGGGACAGGGTTTGACCGAAGCTTTCTTT.

The V gene is TRBV12-3 or TRBV12-4, the J gene TRBJ1-4; a weak D match, TRBD1 (5 bases). This CDR3 spans 12 amino acids. V lost 5 bases and J lost 14, with 15 bases in between. CDR3 region: CASSLGYRQLFF. The CDR3 coding sequence is TGTGCCAGCAGTCTAGGGTACAGACAGCTGTTTTTT.

The gene calls are TRBV6-4 and TRBJ2-6; a weak D match, TRBD1 (6 bases). The V and J ends lost 4 bases and 0 bases respectively, with 22 bases between them. Germline V gives CDR1 MRHNA, CDR2 SNTAGT. The CDR3 is 20 residues long. The CDR3: CASSGFVQGLRNSGANVLTF. The CDR3 DNA is TGTGCCAGCAGTGGTTTTGTGCAGGGGCTCCGAAACTCTGGGGCCAACGTCCTGACTTTC.

This CDR3 is CASSLGPGNYGYTF. DNA for the CDR3: TGTGCCAGCAGCTTAGGGCCAGGGAACTATGGCTACACCTTC. J is TRBJ1-2 and V is TRBV7-9; weak D call: TRBD1 (5 bases). In germline, CDR1 is SEHNR, CDR2 FQNEAQ (reference sequence). The CDR3 sequence is 14 residues long. The ends were cut back, 1 base at V and 2 bases at J, with 8 bases in the middle.

This clone was recorded once. This chain connects TRBV7-2 to TRBJ2-1; perhaps TRBD2 as D (5 bases). The CDR3 has 16 amino acids. Trimming removed 5 bases from V and 3 bases from J, with 17 bases in between. Germline lookup yields CDR1 SGHTA and CDR2 FQGNSA. The CDR3 nucleotides read TGTGCCAGCAGCACCGACCCTGGACTCTTCTACAATGAGCAGTTCTTC. This gives the protein CASSTDPGLFYNEQFF.

The chain employs TRBV18 and TRBJ2-1, with TRBD2 as a possible D gene (6 bases). CDR1 is KGHSH, CDR2 LQKENI, per germline. Trimming removed 5 bases at V and 0 bases at J, with 11 bases between. The CDR3 contains 15 residues. This CDR3 reads CASSAGLASYNEQFF. The DNA for the CDR3 is TGTGCCAGCTCAGCGGGACTCGCCTCCTACAATGAGCAGTTCTTC.

The chain uses TRBV7-8 and TRBJ1-4; D may be TRBD1 (6 bases). V shed 5 bases and J shed 11 bases, with 15 bases lying between them. Germline loops: CDR1 SGHVS, CDR2 FQNEAQ. The CDR3 is made up of 13 amino acids. The CDR3 nucleotides are TGTGCCAGCAGCCCCGGGGCGCAGGGGAAACTGTTTTTT. It yields the protein CASSPGAQGKLFF.

This sequence joins TRBV4-2 and TRBJ2-1; D uncertain. Germline V gives CDR1 LGHNA, CDR2 YNFKEQ. The CDR3 contains 16 residues. The ends were cut back, 0 bases at V and 4 bases at J, with 13 bases in the middle. The CDR3 DNA reads as TGTGCCAGCAGCCAAGATTTGATGGCCACTTACAATGAGCAGTTCTTC. Translated: CASSQDLMATYNEQFF.

The chain links TRBV7-3 to TRBJ1-2; D gene uncertain. Trimming cost V 5 bases and J 4 bases, with 11 bases left between them. This CDR3 has 13 residues. Germline lookup yields CDR1 SGHTA and CDR2 FQGTGA. The CDR3 coding sequence is TGTGCCAGCAGCCCTTCCCGGGGCTATGGCTACACCTTC. Translation gives CASSPSRGYGYTF.

The rearrangement joins TRBV21-1 to TRBJ1-5; TRBD1 is taken as the D call from the table, unchecked against the DNA. TRBV21-1 is given as a pseudogene. CDR3 size: 14 residues. The CDR3: CASSSSISNQPQHF. The DNA for the CDR3 is TGTGCCAGCAGCAGCAGTATTAGCAATCAGCCCCAGCATTTT.

This rearrangement joins TRBV6-2 or TRBV6-3 to TRBJ2-7; TRBD2 matches 12 bases. V shed 5 bases and J 4 bases; nucleotides not matched to a gene: 6. Germline V CDR1 and CDR2: MNHEY, SVGEGT. This CDR3 comprises 15 residues. CDR3 in amino acids: CASSAGLAGWYEQYF. In nucleotides, the CDR3 is TGTGCCAGCAGTGCCGGACTAGCGGGGTGGTACGAGCAGTACTTC.

The rearrangement joins TRBV30 to TRBJ2-2, with 11 bases matching TRBD2. With 8 bases clipped from V and 8 bases from J, the junction kept 16 bases outside the gene matches. Germline V gives CDR1 GTSNPN, CDR2 SVGIG (reference sequence). This CDR3 has 16 residues. Here the CDR3 DNA reads TGTGCCAAAGGTATAGCGGGAGGGCCCCGGGAGGGGGAGCTGTTTTTT. Its protein is CAKGIAGGPREGELFF.

The chain joins TRBV11-2 to TRBJ2-5, with D perhaps matching TRBD2 (6 bases). In germline, CDR1 is SGHAT, CDR2 FQNNGV. With 3 bases removed from V and 5 bases from J, the gap between germline ends came to 22 bases. CDR3 length: 17 residues. CDR3 DNA: TGTGCCAGCAGCTTGGGACGCTTCGGCGGGGCGAGGGAGACCCAGTACTTC. Its protein product is CASSLGRFGGARETQYF. The full variable domain, rest sourced from reference TRBV11-2 and TRBJ2-5, is EAGVAQSPRYKIIEKRQSVAFWCNPISGHATLYWYQQILGQGPKLLIQFQNNGVVDDSQLPKDRFSAERLKGVDSTLKIQPAKLEDSAVYLCASSLGRFGGARETQYFGPGTRLLVL.

This chain joins TRBV7-6 and TRBJ1-1; a possible D gene is TRBD1 (6 bases). Germline V gene data show CDR1 as SGHVS and CDR2 as FNYEAQ. This CDR3 is 16 amino acids long. The ends were cut back, 2 bases at V and 4 bases at J, with 17 bases in the middle. CDR3 sequence: CASSLNPGNRATEAFF. CDR3 DNA sequence: TGTGCCAGCAGCTTAAACCCGGGAAACAGGGCCACTGAAGCTTTCTTT. Filled out from reference TRBV7-6 and TRBJ1-1, the complete variable domain reads GAGVSQSPRYKVTKRGQDVALRCDPISGHVSLYWYRQALGQGPEFLTYFNYEAQQDKSGLPNDRFSAERPEGSISTLTIQRTEQRDSAMYRCASSLNPGNRATEAFFGQGTRLTVV.

The chain recombines TRBV28 with TRBJ1-6, with a possible D match to TRBD1 (5 bases). The germline V and J ends were trimmed by 6 bases and 4 bases, with 13 bases remaining between them. This CDR3 has 15 amino acids. Per the germline V gene, CDR1 is MDHEN and CDR2 is SYDVKM. The CDR3 DNA reads TGTGCCAGCAGGGGTCTGCGGGGGTATAATTCACCCCTCCACTTT. It is translated as CASRGLRGYNSPLHF.

The chain couples TRBV3-1 (or the pseudogene TRBV3-2) to TRBJ2-7; either TRBD1 or TRBD2 may fit D (6 bases each). CDR3 length: 15 residues. From germline, CDR1 is LGHDT and CDR2 YNNKEL (reference sequence). Trimming removed 3 bases from V and 5 bases from J, with 17 bases in between. CDR3 residues: CASSQPQRGAHEQYF. For the CDR3, the DNA is TGTGCCAGCAGCCAGCCCCAGAGGGGGGCTCACGAGCAGTACTTC.

The chain has TRBV7-2 and TRBJ2-3, with 9 bases lining up with TRBD2. Germline trimming cut 5 bases from V and 14 bases from J; bases unmatched to any gene: 8. The germline CDR1 and CDR2 sequences are SGHTA and FQGNSA. The CDR3 covers 12 residues. The CDR3 is CASSPLAGVRYF. The CDR3 coding sequence is TGTGCCAGCAGCCCATTAGCGGGAGTAAGGTATTTT. Full variable domain (missing parts from reference TRBV7-2 and TRBJ2-3): GAGVSQSPSNKVTEKGKDVELRCDPISGHTALYWYRQSLGQGLEFLIYFQGNSAPDKSGLPSDRFSAERTGGSVSTLTIQRTQQEDSAVYLCASSPLAGVRYFGPGTRLTVL.

The chain has TRBV23-1 and TRBJ2-4, with a possible D match to TRBD2 (5 bases). TRBV23-1 is designated an ORF whose function remains uncertain. The CDR3 is 19 residues long. V lost 0 bases and J lost 1, with 19 bases in between. This CDR3 is CASSQSRTHPGLAKNIQYF. The CDR3 DNA reads as TGCGCCAGCAGTCAATCGCGGACTCACCCCGGGCTTGCCAAAAACATTCAGTACTTC.

This clone was picked up one time. The CDR3 loop is CASSPGGSSYGYTF. In DNA form, the CDR3 reads TGCGCCAGCAGCCCGGGAGGGTCCTCCTATGGCTACACCTTC. The chain joins TRBV4-3 to TRBJ1-2; D gene unclear. CDR1 is LGHNA, CDR2 YSLEER, per germline. The CDR3 has 14 residues. Trimming cost V 4 bases and J 4 bases, with 13 bases left between them.

V gene TRBV20-1 combines with J gene TRBJ2-7, with D uncertain. The CDR3 runs 11 residues. Germline assignment: CDR1 DFQATT and CDR2 SNEGSKA (reference sequence). V was shortened by 3 bases and J by 3 bases, with 6 bases between the two germline ends. In DNA form, the CDR3 reads TGCAGTGCTAGGATCCGCTACGAGCAGTACTTC. Its translation is CSARIRYEQYF.

V is TRBV6-4 and J is TRBJ2-1; D is uncertain. Trimming cost V 2 bases and J 8 bases, with 16 bases left between them. CDR1 and CDR2 from the germline V gene are MRHNA and SNTAGT. This CDR3 is 15 amino acids long. CDR3 coding DNA: TGTGCCAGCAGTGACGCGGCCTTAGGACGCGATGAGCAGTTCTTC. The encoded protein is CASSDAALGRDEQFF.